These 21 T cell receptor beta chains share one sample of origin, sequenced in a study of tumor-infiltrating lymphocytes in primary liver carcinoma. For blood RNA, unsorted whole blood served as the source, and germline DNA was extracted too. Production of TCR beta cDNA used about 500 ng total RNA together with a constant-region primer. Three nested multiplex PCR rounds of slightly modified ARM-PCR generated TCR beta libraries. With TRBV1-TRBV30 forward primers and a C-beta reverse primer, the first two PCR rounds were run for roughly 9 cycles each. One entry per CDR3 protein, called by TCRdb with MiXCR from the multiplex PCR reads. The sample contains hundreds of thousands of distinct CDR3 sequences, roughly 60% of which appear only once. Specimen: peripheral blood. These receptors were taken from a woman aged 25 to 39 with primary liver carcinoma and hepatitis B virus infection.

On this clonotype itself: A junction end diverges from the germline sequence, so it may reflect a read error. This sequence joins TRBV6-6 and TRBJ1-1; 7 nucleotides match TRBD1. The CDR3 is made up of 14 amino acids. CDR1 and CDR2 (germline): MNHNY, SVGAGI (reference sequence). CDR3 coding DNA: TGTGCCAGCTGTTACCAACCAGGGGGCACTGAAGCTTTCTTT. Protein product: CASCYQPGGTEAFF.

Comments on this clonotype: The junction does not match germline at one end; this may be a read error. V gene TRBV29-1 combines with J gene TRBJ2-7; tentatively, D is TRBD1 (5 bases). The CDR3 sequence is 12 residues long. Per the germline V gene, CDR1 is SQVTM and CDR2 is ANQGSEA. The DNA of the CDR3 is TGCAGCATTGAACACAGGCCCTACGAGCAGTACTTC. As protein: CSIEHRPYEQYF.

About this clonotype itself: At one end, the junction sequence differs from germline, possibly due to a read error. For the CDR3, the DNA is TGTGCCAGCAGCGCGGCTCTGAACACTAAAGCTTTCTTT. This sequence encodes CASSAALNTKAFF. This chain links TRBV14 with TRBJ1-1, with no clear D. CDR3 length: 13 amino acids. Germline V gene sequence: CDR1 SGHDN, CDR2 FVKESK. The entire variable domain, with the rest obtained from reference TRBV14 and TRBJ1-1, is as follows: EAGVTQFPSHSVIEKGQTVTLRCDPISGHDNLYWYRRVMGKEIKFLLHFVKESKQDESGMPNNRFLAERTGGTYSTLKVQPAELEDSGVYFCASSAALNTKAFFGQGTRLTVV.

Note on this clonotype: Compared with germline, one end of the junction differs, possibly owing to a read error. This chain links TRBV11-3 with TRBJ1-1, with TRBD1 as a possible D gene (5 bases). There are 13 residues in the CDR3. CDR1 SGHNT and CDR2 YENEEA come from the germline V gene. CDR3 nucleotide sequence: TGTGCAAGCATCGCTAGGAGGGGAGCTGAAGCTTTCTTT. Its protein product is CASIARRGAEAFF.

The chain is built from TRBV5-4 and TRBJ1-1; 7 bases are shared with TRBD1. V was clipped by 4 bases and J by 5 bases; unmatched bases: 11. CDR1 SGHNT and CDR2 YYREEE come from the germline V gene (reference sequence). The CDR3 is 15 amino acids. This CDR3 reads CASSTYDRVDTEAFF. CDR3 DNA sequence: TGTGCCAGCAGCACTTACGACAGGGTAGATACTGAAGCTTTCTTT.

Worth noting for this clonotype: A much larger clone differs by one base, so this may be a read error. The chain carries TRBV29-1 and TRBJ2-1; D not certain. Looked up from germline, CDR1 is SQVTM and CDR2 is ANQGSEA. The CDR3 is 10 residues long. V lost 3 bases and J lost 10, with 7 bases in between. This CDR3 is CSVDLREQFF. CDR3 DNA sequence: TGCAGCGTTGACCTGAGGGAGCAGTTCTTC.

A note on this clonotype: This is likely a read error, given that the CDR3 carries no conserved phenylalanine or tryptophan at its end. The chain carries TRBV6-5 and TRBJ1-4; possibly TRBD1 for D (6 bases). This CDR3 has 16 amino acids. Per germline, CDR1 MNHEY and CDR2 SVGAGI. In DNA, the CDR3 is TGTGCCCGCAGTGACCAGGGGCACTATGGCAATGAAAAACTGTTTTTG. It codes for CARSDQGHYGNEKLFL.

This clonotype was counted between two and nine times. CDR3 amino acids: CASSYSMSDSVNTEAFF. The CDR3 DNA reads TGTGCCAGCAGTTACTCGATGTCGGATTCTGTCAACACTGAAGCTTTCTTT. The chain recombines TRBV6-6 with TRBJ1-1; D remains ambiguous. Germline V gene data show CDR1 as MNHNY and CDR2 as SVGAGI (reference sequence). V lost 0 bases and J 2 bases, leaving 16 bases between the germline ends. The CDR3 covers 17 residues.

The rearrangement uses TRBV11-1 and TRBJ2-1, with unresolved D. With 1 base removed from V and 7 bases from J, the gap between germline ends came to 8 bases. CDR3 length equals 13 residues. Germline loops: CDR1 SGHAT, CDR2 FQDESV (reference sequence). CDR3 coding DNA: TGTGCCAGCAGCTTAGGCCGGGCAAATGAGCAGTTCTTC. Protein: CASSLGRANEQFF.

In DNA form, the CDR3 reads TGCGCCAGCAGCCCTTCAGCGGGAGCTGGCTACAATGAGCAGTTCTTC. Translation: CASSPSAGAGYNEQFF. The V call is TRBV4-1, the J call TRBJ2-1; 8 nucleotides align to TRBD2. Germline assignment: CDR1 MGHRA and CDR2 YSYEKL. This CDR3 has 16 amino acids. With 4 bases clipped from V and 3 bases from J, the junction kept 8 bases outside the gene matches.

This clonotype came up many times. The genes are TRBV29-1 and TRBJ2-1; D is unresolved. The germline CDR1 and CDR2 sequences are SQVTM and ANQGSEA. CDR3 size: 12 residues. Trimming took 7 bases from V and 4 from J, leaving 11 bases between them. The CDR3 nucleotides read TGCAGCGCCAACCCCAATTACAATGAGCAGTTCTTC. Its translation: CSANPNYNEQFF.

In nucleotides, the CDR3 is TGTGCCAGCAGTATAGCCCCAAGGGGGGTTGAGCAGTTCTTC. This sequence encodes CASSIAPRGVEQFF. V and J are TRBV11-2 and TRBJ2-1; the D call may be TRBD1 or TRBD2 (6 bases each). The V end lost 6 bases, the J end lost 9 bases, and 18 bases lay between the germline ends. The CDR3 spans 14 residues. Germline CDR1 SGHAT, CDR2 FQNNGV.

For this clonotype: One junction end does not reproduce the germline sequence, and a read error may be involved. The V and J genes are TRBV11-2 and TRBJ2-1; 8 bases are a match to TRBD1. Germline V gives CDR1 SGHAT, CDR2 FQNNGV. CDR3 length equals 15 residues. The CDR3 loop reads CANSYIGQGENEQFF. The CDR3 DNA sequence: TGTGCCAACAGCTATATAGGACAGGGCGAAAATGAACAGTTCTTC.

Note on this clonotype: One end of the junction fails to match germline, which may point to a read error. This chain joins TRBV11-2 and TRBJ2-1; 9 nucleotides agree with TRBD2. The CDR3 sequence is 15 residues long. The germline V gene has CDR1 SGHAT and CDR2 FQNNGV. This CDR3 reads CASSSRAGGPGELFF. The CDR3, as DNA: TGTGCCAGCAGCTCGCGGGCGGGAGGGCCCGGTGAGCTGTTCTTC.

Worth noting for this clonotype: The CDR3 end shows no conserved phenylalanine or tryptophan, and so a read error is likely. This chain links TRBV6-1 with TRBJ2-1; a possible D gene is TRBD2 (6 bases). The CDR3 contains 14 residues. The germline V gene encodes CDR1 MNHNS and CDR2 SASEGT. V lost 6 bases, J lost 8 bases, and 17 bases lay in between. The CDR3 coding sequence is TGTGCCAGCAGCCCGGTGACTAGAGGGCATGAGCAGTTCCCC. Translating it yields CASSPVTRGHEQFP.

This rearrangement joins TRBV5-4 to TRBJ2-3, with D possibly called TRBD1 or TRBD2 (5 bases each). Germline V lookup: CDR1 SGHNT, CDR2 YYREEE (reference sequence). The length of the CDR3 is 15 residues. V dropped 0 bases and J dropped 0 bases, with 8 bases sitting between them. The CDR3 protein is CASSLDGGSTDTQYF. The CDR3 nucleotides read TGTGCCAGCAGCTTGGATGGGGGAAGCACAGATACGCAGTATTTT.

This clonotype showed up many times. J is TRBJ1-2 and V is TRBV12-3 or TRBV12-4; D is undetermined. The V end was cut by 4 bases, the J end by 7 bases, with 13 bases between. This CDR3 has 13 residues. DNA for the CDR3: TGTGCCAGCAGTTCTAAAGAGTTCAGTGGCTACACCTTC. Translated: CASSSKEFSGYTF.

On this clonotype itself: A much larger clone lies one base from this, so it may be a read error. Here the CDR3 reads CASSRKRGTREKLFF. The DNA of the CDR3 is TGTGCCAGCAGTCGGAAACGGGGTACGCGTGAAAAACTGTTTTTT. The chain uses TRBV6-5 and TRBJ1-4; D is undetermined. V was trimmed by 5 bases and J by 7 bases, leaving 17 bases between them. CDR1 MNHEY and CDR2 SVGAGI come from the germline V gene. The CDR3 extends over 15 amino acids.

Details on this clonotype: A much larger clone is a single base away; this may be a read error. The genes are TRBV29-1 and TRBJ2-1; 9 positions match TRBD2. The germline V gene encodes CDR1 SQVTM and CDR2 ANQGSEA. CDR3 length: 13 amino acids. Germline trimming cut 7 bases from V and 14 bases from J; bases unmatched to any gene: 15. CDR3 loop: CSGGTASGMQKFF. Written as DNA, the CDR3 is TGCAGCGGGGGAACGGCTAGCGGGATGCAAAAGTTCTTC.

Turning to this clonotype: A read error may produce the germline difference seen at one junction end. V gene TRBV6-5 combines with J gene TRBJ2-5; the D call may be TRBD1 or TRBD2 (6 bases each). This CDR3 spans 14 amino acids. Germline CDR1 MNHEY, CDR2 SVGAGI. The CDR3 loop reads CASSYRGRRETQYF. CDR3 DNA sequence: TGTGCCAGCAGTTATCGGGGGCGCCGAGAGACCCAGTATTTC.

This chain connects TRBV10-3 to TRBJ1-1; 8 nucleotides match TRBD1. Trimming at V came to 6 bases and at J to 0 bases, leaving 6 bases not matched to a gene. Looked up from germline, CDR1 is ENHRY and CDR2 is SYGVKD. CDR3 length: 15 amino acids. The chain's CDR3 is CAIRDRVDLNTEAFF. CDR3 nucleotide sequence: TGTGCCATCAGGGACAGGGTCGACTTGAACACTGAAGCTTTCTTT.